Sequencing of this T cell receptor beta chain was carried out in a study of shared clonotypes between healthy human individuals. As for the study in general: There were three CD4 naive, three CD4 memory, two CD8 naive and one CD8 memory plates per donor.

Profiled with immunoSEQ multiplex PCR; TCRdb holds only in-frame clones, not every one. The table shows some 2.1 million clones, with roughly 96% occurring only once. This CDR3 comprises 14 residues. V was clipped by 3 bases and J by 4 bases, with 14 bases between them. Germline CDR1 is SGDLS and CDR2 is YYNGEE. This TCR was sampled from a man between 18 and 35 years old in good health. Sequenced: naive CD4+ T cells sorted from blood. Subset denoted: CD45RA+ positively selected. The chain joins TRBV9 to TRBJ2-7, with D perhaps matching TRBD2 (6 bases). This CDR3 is CASSGGSGPYEQYF. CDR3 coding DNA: TGTGCCAGCAGCGGAGGTAGCGGCCCATACGAGCAGTACTTC.